Each of the 9 T cell receptor beta chains below was sequenced from the same sample in a study of blood T cell repertoires in COVID-19. Produced via immunoSEQ multiplex PCR; TCRdb's table is partial and in-frame only. The repertoire holds 90,000 to 150,000 clones, more than 80% seen once, with 28% in the top ten. The sequenced material came from peripheral blood. The receptor source for this set is a man between 65 and 79 years old with active or convalescent COVID-19.

This chain joins TRBV14 and TRBJ2-1, with D perhaps matching TRBD2 (6 bases). The germline V gene encodes CDR1 SGHDN and CDR2 FVKESK. The CDR3 sequence is 15 residues long. The V and J ends lost 5 bases and 5 bases respectively, with 16 bases between them. The DNA for the CDR3 is TGTGCCAGCAGCTCCCTAACCGGGACTGACAATGAGCAGTTCTTC. Its protein product is CASSSLTGTDNEQFF.

J is TRBJ2-6 and V is TRBV6-2 or TRBV6-3; D is undetermined. CDR3 length: 16 amino acids. Trimming removed 1 base from V and 0 bases from J, with 7 bases in between. Germline lookup yields CDR1 MNHEY and CDR2 SVGEGT. The CDR3 sequence: CASSYFYGSGANVLTF. In nucleotides, the CDR3 is TGTGCCAGCAGTTACTTCTATGGCTCTGGGGCCAACGTCCTGACTTTC.

The genes are TRBV10-3 and TRBJ2-7; 9 bases match TRBD1. This CDR3 has 16 amino acids. V trimming: 3 bases; J trimming: 0 bases; junction bases outside the gene matches: 6. Germline V lookup: CDR1 ENHRY, CDR2 SYGVKD. CDR3 protein: CAISDTGGMGSYEQYF. The CDR3, as DNA: TGTGCCATCAGTGACACAGGGGGCATGGGCTCCTACGAGCAGTACTTC.

J is TRBJ1-4 and V is TRBV7-9, with 7 positions matching TRBD1. The CDR3 is 14 amino acids. Germline loops: CDR1 SEHNR, CDR2 FQNEAQ (reference sequence). With 3 bases clipped from V and 5 bases from J, the junction kept 3 bases outside the gene matches. The CDR3 region has the DNA TGTGCCAGCAGCTTCGGACAGGCCAATGAAAAACTGTTTTTT. It encodes CASSFGQANEKLFF.

This chain connects TRBV24-1 to TRBJ2-2; possibly TRBD1 for D (6 bases). V lost 7 bases and J lost 4, with 12 bases in between. CDR3 length equals 14 residues. In germline, CDR1 is KGHDR, CDR2 SFDVKD. The DNA of the CDR3 is TGTGCCACCAGAGCCAGGGGTACCACCGGGGAGCTGTTTTTT. Translating gives CATRARGTTGELFF.

The chain combines TRBV2 with TRBJ1-4, with TRBD1 matching 7 bases. Germline trimming cut 7 bases from V and 8 bases from J; bases unmatched to any gene: 10. CDR1 and CDR2 (germline): SNHLY, FYNNEI. The CDR3 spans 14 residues. The CDR3 bases are TGTGCCAGCAAGGGGGCCACTGTGGTAGAAAAACTGTTTTTT. As protein: CASKGATVVEKLFF.

J is TRBJ1-5 and V is TRBV28, with D maybe TRBD1 (6 bases). This CDR3 has 18 amino acids. V shed 5 bases and J shed 2 bases, with 22 bases lying between them. Germline lookup yields CDR1 MDHEN and CDR2 SYDVKM. The CDR3 sequence: CASSAPGQKGWGNQPQHF. The CDR3 DNA reads as TGTGCCAGCAGTGCGCCGGGACAAAAGGGTTGGGGCAATCAGCCCCAGCATTTT.

The chain carries TRBV6-4 and TRBJ2-2; possibly TRBD1 for D (6 bases). Per the germline V gene, CDR1 is MRHNA and CDR2 is SNTAGT. The CDR3 sequence is 13 residues long. V shed 7 bases and J shed 6 bases, with 12 bases lying between them. This CDR3 is CASNNAGAGELFF. CDR3 coding DNA: TGTGCCAGCAACAACGCAGGGGCCGGGGAGCTGTTTTTT.

The chain uses TRBV7-2 and TRBJ2-7; unclear D gene. Germline values: CDR1 SGHTA, CDR2 FQGNSA. V was pared by 0 bases and J by 2 bases, with 11 bases between. CDR3 length: 15 amino acids. The CDR3 region is CASSLAVGQTYEQYF. CDR3 coding DNA: TGTGCCAGCAGCTTAGCCGTGGGCCAGACCTACGAGCAGTACTTC.